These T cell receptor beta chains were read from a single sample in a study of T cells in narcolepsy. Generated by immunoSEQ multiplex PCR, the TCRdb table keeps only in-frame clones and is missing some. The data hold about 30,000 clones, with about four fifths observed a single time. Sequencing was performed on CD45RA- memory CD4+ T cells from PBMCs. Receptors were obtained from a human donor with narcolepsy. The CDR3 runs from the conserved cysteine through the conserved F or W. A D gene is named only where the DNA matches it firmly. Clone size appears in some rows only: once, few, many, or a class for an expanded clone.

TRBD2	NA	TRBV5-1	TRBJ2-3	TGCGCCAGCAGCTCCCCGACTAGCTCAGATACGCAGTATTTT	CASSSPTSSDTQYF
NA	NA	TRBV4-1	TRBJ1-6	TGCGCCAGCAGCCAAGATGAGGGGTCAGTCTTGCATTCACCCCTCCACTTT	CASSQDEGSVLHSPLHF
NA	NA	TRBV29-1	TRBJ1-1	TGCAGCGTTGAAAGGGGACCCGGATACACTGAAGCTTTCTTT	CSVERGPGYTEAFF
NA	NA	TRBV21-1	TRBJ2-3	TGTGCCAGCAGTGCTGCGTTAGCTACGGCCATGCAAGATACGCAGTATTTT	CASSAALATAMQDTQYF
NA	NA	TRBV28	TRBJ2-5	TGTGCCAGCAGCCCACAAGAGACCCAGTACTTC	CASSPQETQYF
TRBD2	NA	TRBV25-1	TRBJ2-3	TGTGCCAGCAGTGAATCGGTGGGGGGGGGCACAGATACGCAGTATTTT	CASSESVGGGTDTQYF
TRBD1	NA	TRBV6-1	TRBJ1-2	TGTGCCAGCAGTGTTGATTGGGACAGGAAAAGGGGAGGCTACACCTTC	CASSVDWDRKRGGYTF
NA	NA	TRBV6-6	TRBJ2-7	TGTGCCAGCAGTTACTCGACGGTAAACTCCTACGAGCAGTACTTC	CASSYSTVNSYEQYF
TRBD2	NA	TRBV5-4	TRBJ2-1	TGTGCCAGCAGCTTGGGAATGGGGGGGTTATCCTACAATGAGCAGTTCTTC	CASSLGMGGLSYNEQFF
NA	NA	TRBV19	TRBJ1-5	TGTGCCAGTGAGACAGGTATGCGCGCCGATAGCAATCAGCCCCAGCATTTT	CASETGMRADSNQPQHF
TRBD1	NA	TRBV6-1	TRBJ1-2	TGTGCCAGCAGCCACGGGACAGGGGGCTATGGCTACACCTTC	CASSHGTGGYGYTF
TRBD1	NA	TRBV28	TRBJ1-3	TGTGCCAGCAGTTTACTCGGGACAGGGGCTGGAAACACCATATATTTT	CASSLLGTGAGNTIYF
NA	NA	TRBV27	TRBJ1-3	TGTGCCAGCAGCGCTCTCGGGGGAAACACCATATATTTT	CASSALGGNTIYF
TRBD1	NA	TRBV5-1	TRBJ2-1	TGCGCCAGCAGCTTAAGGACAGGGGGCTACAATGAGCAGTTCTTC	CASSLRTGGYNEQFF
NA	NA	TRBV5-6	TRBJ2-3	TGTGCCAGCAGCGGGGGAGCGACCACAGATACGCAGTATTTT	CASSGGATTDTQYF
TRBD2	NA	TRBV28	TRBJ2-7	TGTGCCAGCACACCCACGGGGGGGGGCCTTGGGTACGAGCAGTACTTC	CASTPTGGGLGYEQYF
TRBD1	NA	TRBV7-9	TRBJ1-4	TGTGCCAGCAGCCCTCAGACAGGGGGGATTGAAAAACTGTTTTTT	CASSPQTGGIEKLFF
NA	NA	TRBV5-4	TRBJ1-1	TGTGCCAGCAGCTTCTGGGGTAACACTGAAGCTTTCTTT	CASSFWGNTEAFF
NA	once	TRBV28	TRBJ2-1	TGTGCCAGCAGTTTAACAGGGCTCGGGTCCTACAATGAGCAGTTCTTC	CASSLTGLGSYNEQFF
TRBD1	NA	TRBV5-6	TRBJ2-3	TGTGCCAGCAGCCGGCCGGCAGGGGGCGGTTTCACAGATACGCAGTATTTT	CASSRPAGGGFTDTQYF
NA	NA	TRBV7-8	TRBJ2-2	TGTGCCAGCAGCCCCTATCGAGTTTCAGGTTGGAACACCGGGGAGCTGTTTTTT	CASSPYRVSGWNTGELFF
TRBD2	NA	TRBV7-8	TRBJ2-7	TGTGCCAGCAGCTGGACTAGCGGGGGGTCCTACGAGCAGTACTTC	CASSWTSGGSYEQYF
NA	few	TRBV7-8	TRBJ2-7	TGTGCCAGCAGCTTAGAGGGCCTCGGCGAGCAGTACTTC	CASSLEGLGEQYF
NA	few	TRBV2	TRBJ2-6	TGTGCCAGCAGTGGGGGGTACGGGGCCAACGTCCTGACTTTC	CASSGGYGANVLTF